The present TCR beta chain was sequenced within a study of sequential checkpoint blockade in melanoma. Study information: Roughly 23 patients had matched tumor biopsies before treatment and at week 13 after nivolumab or ipilimumab alone.

The CDR3 has 16 amino acids. V dropped 2 bases and J dropped 5; count of bases not matched to a gene: 7. The germline CDR1 and CDR2 sequences are SGHNT and YENEEA. Treatment specified: randomized to nivolumab then ipilimumab (arm A) or the reverse (arm B). Assay used: immunoSEQ multiplex PCR; TCRdb lists only in-frame clones, some missing. The data show more than 10,000 clones, with around 28% seen just once and approximately 24% held by the top ten. Sequencing used tumor tissue (inferred from file names), obtained from a patient given nivolumab and ipilimumab in sequence. This clonotype was sampled from a human donor with melanoma. V usage is TRBV11-3 and J usage is TRBJ2-3; 10 bases agree with TRBD2. DNA for the CDR3: TGTGCCAGCAGCTTACCCCCTAGCGGGGGTAAAGATACGCAGTATTTT. This gives the protein CASSLPPSGGKDTQYF.